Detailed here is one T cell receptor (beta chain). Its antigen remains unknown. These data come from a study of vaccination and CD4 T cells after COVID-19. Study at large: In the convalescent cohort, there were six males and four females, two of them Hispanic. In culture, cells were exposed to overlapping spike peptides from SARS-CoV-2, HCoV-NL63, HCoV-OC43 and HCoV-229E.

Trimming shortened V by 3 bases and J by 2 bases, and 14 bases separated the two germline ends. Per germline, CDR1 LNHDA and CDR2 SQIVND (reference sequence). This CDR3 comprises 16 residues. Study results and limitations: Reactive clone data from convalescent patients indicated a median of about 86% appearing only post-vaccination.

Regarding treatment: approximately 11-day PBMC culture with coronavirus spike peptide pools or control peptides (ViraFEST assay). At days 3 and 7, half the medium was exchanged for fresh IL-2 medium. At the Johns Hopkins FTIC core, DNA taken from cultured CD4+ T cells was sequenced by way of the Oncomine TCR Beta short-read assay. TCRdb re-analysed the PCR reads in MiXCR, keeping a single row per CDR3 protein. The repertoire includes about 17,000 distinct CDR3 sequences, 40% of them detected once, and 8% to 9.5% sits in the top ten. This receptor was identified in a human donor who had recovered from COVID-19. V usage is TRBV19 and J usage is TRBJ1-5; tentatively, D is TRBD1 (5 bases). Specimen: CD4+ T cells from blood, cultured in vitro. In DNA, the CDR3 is TGTGCCAGTAGTATTCGGGGGGTGATGGGCAATCAGCCCCAGCATTTT. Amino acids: CASSIRGVMGNQPQHF. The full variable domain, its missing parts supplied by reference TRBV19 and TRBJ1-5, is DGGITQSPKYLFRKEGQNVTLSCEQNLNHDAMYWYRQDPGQGLRLIYYSQIVNDFQKGDIAEGYSVSREKKESFPLTVTSAQKNPTAFYLCASSIRGVMGNQPQHFGDGTRLSIL.